What follows are 6 T cell receptor beta chains derived from one specimen sequenced in a study of cytomegalovirus exposure and HLA in healthy donors. In the PCR, 60 Vbeta and 13 Jbeta primers were used. TCRdb's copy holds only in-frame clones and misses some; the assay was immunoSEQ multiplex PCR. The profile shows around 89,000 clones, 76% of them singletons. Sequenced material: PBMCs. Receptor source: a man between 35 and 55 years old in good health and CMV-seronegative.

J is TRBJ2-5 and V is TRBV5-4; D is ambiguous. There are 14 residues in the CDR3. Trimming took 4 bases from V and 1 from J, leaving 11 bases between them. CDR1 and CDR2 (germline): SGHNT, YYREEE (reference sequence). CDR3 amino acids: CASSNTKSQETQYF. The CDR3 nucleotides read TGTGCCAGCAGCAACACCAAAAGCCAAGAGACCCAGTACTTC. The variable domain in full, with the rest retrieved from reference TRBV5-4 and TRBJ2-5, is ETGVTQSPTHLIKTRGQQVTLRCSSQSGHNTVSWYQQALGQGPQFIFQYYREEENGRGNFPPRFSGLQFPNYSSELNVNALELDDSALYLCASSNTKSQETQYFGPGTRLLVL.

The chain has TRBV4-3 and TRBJ2-1; D possibly corresponds to TRBD2 (6 bases). Trimming stripped 4 bases from V and 5 bases from J, with 18 bases between. The CDR3 consists of 16 residues. The germline gives CDR1 LGHNA, CDR2 YSLEER. This chain's CDR3 is CASSPQYGGWDNEQFF. The CDR3 region has the DNA TGCGCCAGCAGCCCCCAATACGGGGGTTGGGACAATGAGCAGTTCTTC.

The V gene is TRBV6-6, the J gene TRBJ2-5; D unclear. Germline values: CDR1 MNHNY, CDR2 SVGAGI (reference sequence). Trimming took off 4 bases at V and 2 bases at J, with 5 bases between the two ends. The CDR3 spans 12 residues. CDR3 nucleotide sequence: TGTGCCAGCAGTTCCCCACAAGAGACCCAGTACTTC. Amino acid sequence: CASSSPQETQYF.

The V gene is TRBV19, the J gene TRBJ1-1; no reliable D call. Germline CDR1 reads LNHDA; CDR2 reads SQIVND (reference sequence). The V and J ends lost 2 bases and 6 bases respectively, with 4 bases between them. CDR3 length: 11 amino acids. CDR3 residues: CASSISAEAFF. The CDR3 coding sequence is TGTGCCAGTAGTATATCGGCTGAAGCTTTCTTT.

This clone occurred a few times. This chain connects TRBV4-3 to TRBJ1-3, with 10 nucleotides matching TRBD1. Germline CDR1 LGHNA, CDR2 YSLEER. The J segment lost 0 bases and the V segment lost 4 bases, leaving 9 bases of the junction unmatched. This CDR3 region has 18 residues. The CDR3 protein is CASSLIRDRGPSGNTIYF. Here the CDR3 DNA reads TGCGCCAGCAGCCTCATCCGGGACAGGGGACCCTCTGGAAACACCATATATTTT.

This sequence joins TRBV5-4 and TRBJ2-7; the match to TRBD2 covers 8 bases. Per germline, CDR1 SGHNT and CDR2 YYREEE (reference sequence). V dropped 4 bases and J dropped 6; count of bases not matched to a gene: 9. CDR3 length equals 14 residues. CDR3 DNA: TGTGCCAGCAGCCCACAAGCGGGGGTAGCCGAGCAGTACTTC. Residues: CASSPQAGVAEQYF.